The rows below give T cell receptor beta chains drawn from one sample of a study of T-cell reconstitution after alpha-beta-depleted transplantation in children. TCRdb reanalysed the PCR reads using MiXCR and keeps one entry per CDR3 protein. There are about 360,000 distinct CDR3 sequences in the sample; 13% occur only once, and over 3.5% lies in the top ten. The material was PBMCs, obtained from the stem cell graft. The receptors were gathered from a human donor who donated a stem cell graft to a child with Fanconi anemia. CDR3s include the opening cysteine and the closing phenylalanine or tryptophan. D genes are given only for firm matches. Size values are once, few and many counts, or a class for expanded clones, and some rows have none.

many,TRBJ2-7,.,TRBV20-1,CSAEGGAGRGEQYF,TGCAGTGCTGAGGGGGGGGCAGGGAGAGGCGAGCAGTACTTC
many,TRBJ2-6,.,TRBV29-1,CSVEGGTGANVLTF,TGCAGCGTAGAGGGGGGAACAGGGGCCAACGTCCTGACTTTC
few,TRBJ2-7,TRBD1,TRBV6-5,CASSYRTGPSYEQYF,TGTGCCAGCAGTTATCGGACAGGACCATCCTACGAGCAGTACTTC
few,TRBJ2-7,TRBD2,TRBV5-1,CASSPRTSGSSYEQYF,TGCGCCAGCAGCCCCCGGACTAGCGGGTCCTCCTACGAGCAGTACTTC
few,TRBJ1-1,TRBD1,TRBV6-1,CASRPGTDRRNTEAFF,TGTGCCAGCAGGCCAGGGACAGACAGACGGAACACTGAAGCTTTCTTT
many,TRBJ2-6,TRBD1,TRBV4-3,CASSQAQGAAAGANVLTF,TGCGCCAGCAGCCAAGCACAGGGGGCGGCAGCTGGGGCCAACGTCCTGACTTTC
many,TRBJ2-7,.,TRBV7-9,CASSLRGNSFSYEQYF,TGTGCCAGCAGCTTACGGGGGAACAGCTTCTCCTACGAGCAGTACTTC
many,TRBJ1-5,TRBD1,TRBV12-3/TRBV12-4,CASSKDRGLGPQHF,TGTGCCAGCAGCAAGGACAGGGGCTTGGGACCCCAGCATTTT
.,TRBJ2-1,.,TRBV9,CASSVVGGAGQFF,TGTGCCAGCAGCGTAGTTGGGGGGGCTGGACAGTTCTTC
few,TRBJ1-1,.,TRBV29-1,CSVDGTSTEAFF,TGCAGCGTTGATGGGACGAGCACTGAAGCTTTCTTT
.,TRBJ1-2,TRBD1,TRBV7-9,CASRTGQGNYGYTF,TGTGCCAGCAGGACAGGACAGGGAAACTATGGCTACACCTTC
many,TRBJ1-1,.,TRBV2,CASSEAGGEAFF,TGTGCCAGCAGTGAAGCGGGGGGGGAAGCTTTCTTT
few,TRBJ2-5,.,TRBV12-3/TRBV12-4,CASRSVQETQYF,TGTGCCAGCAGGAGTGTCCAAGAGACCCAGTACTTC
.,TRBJ1-1,TRBD1,TRBV12-3/TRBV12-4,CASSFGQGGLAEAFF,TGTGCCAGCAGTTTTGGACAGGGGGGTCTCGCTGAAGCTTTCTTT
.,TRBJ1-1,.,TRBV6-2/TRBV6-3,CASSSDGYTEAFF,TGTGCCAGCAGTTCCGACGGCTACACTGAAGCTTTCTTT
few,TRBJ1-2,.,TRBV4-3,CASSQDGGFSDYGYTF,TGCGCCAGCAGCCAAGATGGCGGGTTCTCTGACTATGGCTACACCTTC
many,TRBJ2-1,.,TRBV12-3/TRBV12-4,CASSSNSPYNEQFF,TGTGCCAGCAGTTCTAATAGCCCCTACAATGAGCAGTTCTTC
many,TRBJ2-1,.,TRBV6-2/TRBV6-3,CASSSWGSYNEQFF,TGTGCCAGCAGTTCATGGGGATCCTACAATGAGCAGTTCTTC
.,TRBJ1-1,.,TRBV20-1,CSAIPGDTEAFF,TGCAGTGCTATCCCTGGAGACACTGAAGCTTTCTTT
many,TRBJ2-4,TRBD1,TRBV5-1,CASSLTDGTGGNIQYF,TGCGCCAGCAGCCTAACTGACGGGACAGGGGGCAACATTCAGTACTTC
medium-sized,TRBJ2-1,.,TRBV27,CASSLSALGNEQFF,TGTGCCAGCAGTTTATCTGCCCTGGGGAATGAGCAGTTCTTC
once,TRBJ2-5,.,TRBV11-2,CASSTRTELETQYF,TGTGCCAGCAGCACCCGGACAGAATTAGAGACCCAGTACTTC
few,TRBJ1-1,.,TRBV9,CASSAEIGTRADTEAFF,TGTGCCAGCAGCGCGGAAATTGGGACACGGGCCGACACTGAAGCTTTCTTT
few,TRBJ2-7,TRBD1,TRBV29-1,CSVEDPTGDEQYF,TGCAGCGTTGAAGACCCCACAGGGGACGAGCAGTACTTC
few,TRBJ2-3,.,TRBV2,CASREGPQTYTDTQYF,TGTGCCAGCAGGGAGGGACCTCAAACCTACACAGATACGCAGTATTTT
many,TRBJ1-1,.,TRBV5-1,CASSREGMNTEAFF,TGCGCCAGCAGCCGGGAGGGTATGAACACTGAAGCTTTCTTT
.,TRBJ2-3,.,TRBV7-2,CASTLTDSTDTQYF,TGTGCCAGCACCCTTACGGATAGCACAGATACGCAGTATTTT
.,TRBJ2-3,TRBD2,TRBV30,CAWEAGGYTDTQYF,TGTGCCTGGGAAGCGGGGGGTTACACAGATACGCAGTATTTT
.,TRBJ2-3,TRBD1,TRBV4-2,CASSQDGEGAADTQYF,TGTGCCAGCAGCCAAGATGGTGAGGGGGCGGCAGATACGCAGTATTTT
.,TRBJ2-1,.,TRBV5-5,CASSRTADNEQFF,TGTGCCAGCAGCCGCACAGCCGACAATGAGCAGTTCTTC
.,TRBJ1-1,TRBD1,TRBV20-1,CSARAAGQMNTEAFF,TGCAGTGCTAGGGCTGCGGGACAGATGAACACTGAAGCTTTCTTT
few,TRBJ2-6,.,TRBV5-1,CASNNAGGANVLTF,TGCGCCAGCAACAACGCCGGTGGGGCCAACGTCCTGACTTTC
few,TRBJ2-7,.,TRBV5-1,CASCIVGSRCEQYF,TGCGCCAGCTGTATAGTAGGCTCTCGGTGCGAGCAGTACTTC
many,TRBJ1-2,.,TRBV12-3/TRBV12-4,CASSLSTLGTYGYTF,TGTGCCAGCAGTTTATCGACGTTGGGGACCTATGGCTACACCTTC
many,TRBJ2-4,TRBD1,TRBV2,CASSLPGQGNIQYF,TGTGCCAGCAGTTTACCGGGACAGGGAAACATTCAGTACTTC
few,TRBJ1-1,.,TRBV15,CATSRARTEAFF,TGTGCCACCAGCAGAGCGCGGACCGAAGCTTTCTTT
few,TRBJ1-4,.,TRBV28,CASSFRGLGEKLFF,TGTGCCAGCAGTTTTAGAGGGCTCGGCGAAAAACTGTTTTTT
.,TRBJ1-6,.,TRBV6-6,CASTHLHNSPLHF,TGTGCCAGCACGCATCTCCATAATTCACCCCTCCACTTT
many,TRBJ2-7,.,TRBV5-1,CASSEGNHEQYF,TGCGCCAGCAGCGAGGGGAACCACGAGCAGTACTTC
few,TRBJ1-1,TRBD1,TRBV6-1,CASSPLAGGASTEAFF,TGTGCCAGCAGTCCACTAGCAGGGGGCGCGAGCACTGAAGCTTTCTTT
.,TRBJ1-2,TRBD1,TRBV6-6,CASSNYRGDGYTF,TGTGCCAGCAGTAATTACAGGGGGGATGGCTACACCTTC
few,TRBJ2-3,.,TRBV4-2,CASSPSEGDTDTQYF,TGTGCCAGCAGCCCGTCGGAGGGGGACACAGATACGCAGTATTTT
once,TRBJ2-7,TRBD1,TRBV30,CAWTPLPRTGPIIPNEQYF,TGTGCCTGGACCCCTCTCCCTCGGACAGGGCCCATAATACCGAACGAGCAGTACTTC
few,TRBJ1-2,.,TRBV10-3,CAISGTVSNYGYTF,TGTGCCATCAGTGGGACAGTTTCTAACTATGGCTACACCTTC
many,TRBJ2-1,TRBD1,TRBV20-1,CSASQGGKLYNEQFF,TGCAGTGCTTCACAGGGGGGCAAATTGTACAATGAGCAGTTCTTC
few,TRBJ1-6,.,TRBV15,CATSRGGLPPLHF,TGTGCCACCAGCAGAGGGGGGCTACCACCCCTCCACTTT
few,TRBJ2-3,TRBD1,TRBV5-1,CASSLVIQGEDTQYF,TGCGCCAGCAGCTTGGTCATTCAGGGGGAGGATACGCAGTATTTT